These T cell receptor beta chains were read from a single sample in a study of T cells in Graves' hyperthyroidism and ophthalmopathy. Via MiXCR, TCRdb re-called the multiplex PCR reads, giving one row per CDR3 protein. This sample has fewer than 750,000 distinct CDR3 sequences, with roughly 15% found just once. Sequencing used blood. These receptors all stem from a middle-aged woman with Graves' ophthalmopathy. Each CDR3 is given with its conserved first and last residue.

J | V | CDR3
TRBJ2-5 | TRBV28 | CATGGRGETQYF
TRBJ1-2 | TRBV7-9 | CASSSSGGRGYTF
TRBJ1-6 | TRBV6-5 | CASSYSGVDNSPLHF
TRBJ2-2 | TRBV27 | CASSQNAGELFF
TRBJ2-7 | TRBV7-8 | CASSSSLHNEQYF
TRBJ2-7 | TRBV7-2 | CASSRETGESYEQYF
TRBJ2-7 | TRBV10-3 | CAISESRGAEQYF
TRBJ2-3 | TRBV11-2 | CASSLGQFTDTQYF
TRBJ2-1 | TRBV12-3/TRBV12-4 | CASKAGRNEQFF
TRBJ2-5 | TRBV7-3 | CASSLTQAGETQYF
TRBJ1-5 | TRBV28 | CASSIQGFQPQHF
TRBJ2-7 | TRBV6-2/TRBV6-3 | CASSLPEWGPYEQYF
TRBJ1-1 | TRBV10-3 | CAISQGTDTEAFF
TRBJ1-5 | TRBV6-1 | CASSEGSGRHQPQHF
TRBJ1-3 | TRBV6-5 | CASSYSGPGNTIYF
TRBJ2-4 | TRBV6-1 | CASRGGDRGARNIQYF
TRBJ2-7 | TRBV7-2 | CASSEGARGDEQYF
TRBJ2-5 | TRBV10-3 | CAIWGGPQETQYF
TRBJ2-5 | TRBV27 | CASSLGSGSGLETQYF
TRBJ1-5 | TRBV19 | CASSTLGQGRHQPQHF
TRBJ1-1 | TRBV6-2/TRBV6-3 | CASSLARANTEAFF
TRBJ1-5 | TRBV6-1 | CASSTGTGGSQPQHF
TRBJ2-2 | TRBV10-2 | CASLTGANTGELFF
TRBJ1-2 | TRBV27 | CASSRQGAPSYGYTF
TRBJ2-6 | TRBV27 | CASSWQGSGANVLTF
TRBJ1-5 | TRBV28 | CASSPPPSNQPQHF
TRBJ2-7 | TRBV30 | CAWSGSFYEQYF
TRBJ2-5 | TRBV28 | CASSSGAEETQYF
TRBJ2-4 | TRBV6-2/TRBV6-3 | CASGLAKNIQYF
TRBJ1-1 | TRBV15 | CATSPGAEVTEAFF
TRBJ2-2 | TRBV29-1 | CSVEVRGLNTGELFF
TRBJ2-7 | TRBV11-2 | CASNPGGYEQYF
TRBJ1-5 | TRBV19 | CASSIGGGGYQPQHF
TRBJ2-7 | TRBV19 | CASSIGLAYDEQYF
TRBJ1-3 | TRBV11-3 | CASSARLPSGNTIYF
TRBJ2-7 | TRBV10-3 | CAISPRLAGVYEQYF
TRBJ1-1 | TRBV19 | CASTPGAAIEAFF
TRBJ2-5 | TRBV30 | CAWSVRVRGQETQYF
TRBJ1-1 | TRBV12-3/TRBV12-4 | CASSLVGADTEAFF
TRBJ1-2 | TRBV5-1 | CASSPATYGYTF
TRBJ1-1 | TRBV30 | CAWTVGTDSEAFF
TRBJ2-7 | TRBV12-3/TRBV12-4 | CASSDRAGGEYEQYF
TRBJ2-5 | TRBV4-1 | CASSRSEGASGIQETQYF